The rows below give T cell receptor beta chains drawn from one sample of a study of T cells expressing NK-cell markers. TCRdb derives one entry per CDR3 protein from the 5' RACE reads, leaving out DNA. In total, the table holds 400,000 or so distinct CDR3 sequences. The sequenced material came from blood T cells: a sorted CD56 or NKG2C T cell subset, CD4+ or CD8+ T cells, or bulk PBMC T cells (not recorded which). These receptors all stem from a woman between 50 and 59 years old in good health. Both conserved end residues are part of each CDR3.

j_gene: TRBJ1-2; v_gene: TRBV24-1; CDR3aa: CATKPGGNYGYTF
j_gene: TRBJ2-3; v_gene: TRBV5-1; CDR3aa: CASSLRSREDTQYF
j_gene: TRBJ1-3; v_gene: TRBV12-3/TRBV12-4; CDR3aa: CASSLVAGSGNTIYF
j_gene: TRBJ2-5; v_gene: TRBV7-9; CDR3aa: CASRPTSGRDPWTQYF
j_gene: TRBJ2-2; v_gene: TRBV29-1; CDR3aa: CSVGWTSGTPPGELFF
j_gene: TRBJ2-7; v_gene: TRBV2; CDR3aa: CASRRTGVMYEQYF
j_gene: TRBJ2-3; v_gene: TRBV16; CDR3aa: CASSPRTGTDTQYF
j_gene: TRBJ2-5; v_gene: TRBV15; CDR3aa: CATTGGNQETQYF
j_gene: TRBJ2-1; v_gene: TRBV5-1; CDR3aa: CASSALRGTSGSGEQFF
j_gene: TRBJ2-7; v_gene: TRBV7-6; CDR3aa: CASSLDGRGVAYF